This is a list of T cell receptor beta chains from one sample in a study of spatial heterogeneity in lung cancer. TCRdb redid the calling of the 5' RACE reads with MiXCR, one entry per CDR3 protein. Of 40,000 or so distinct CDR3 sequences in the sample, roughly 7.4% were seen once. Material: PBMCs, obtained at surgery. The receptors originated from a male donor with early-stage non-small cell lung cancer. Both conserved end residues are part of each CDR3. The order of the fields is J gene, clone size, V gene, CDR3 protein. For some rows the clone size is stated as once, few or many, or as a class when expanded; others skip it.

J gene: TRBJ2-1; clone size: many; V gene: TRBV7-3; CDR3 protein: CASSLTRVIGDEQFF
J gene: TRBJ2-7; clone size: few; V gene: TRBV6-2/TRBV6-3; CDR3 protein: CASKGETDSYEQYF
J gene: TRBJ1-5; clone size: many; V gene: TRBV20-1; CDR3 protein: CSARVGAGQPQHF
J gene: TRBJ2-6; clone size: .; V gene: TRBV12-3/TRBV12-4; CDR3 protein: CASSLMISGANVLTF
J gene: TRBJ2-5; clone size: medium-sized; V gene: TRBV6-5; CDR3 protein: CASSLQGETQYF
J gene: TRBJ1-4; clone size: many; V gene: TRBV9; CDR3 protein: CASSVGGQLNEKLFF
J gene: TRBJ1-2; clone size: many; V gene: TRBV6-1; CDR3 protein: CASSSDWGGYTF
J gene: TRBJ2-1; clone size: many; V gene: TRBV9; CDR3 protein: CASSVDGQDNEQFF
J gene: TRBJ1-5; clone size: many; V gene: TRBV7-9; CDR3 protein: CASSPDRGVQPQHF
J gene: TRBJ2-5; clone size: many; V gene: TRBV5-4; CDR3 protein: CASSSTTGAQETQYF
J gene: TRBJ2-5; clone size: many; V gene: TRBV7-2; CDR3 protein: CACRQVFTQETQYF
J gene: TRBJ2-4; clone size: many; V gene: TRBV5-6; CDR3 protein: CASSLTGQPNIQYF
J gene: TRBJ2-1; clone size: few; V gene: TRBV11-1; CDR3 protein: CASSLGRGGAGGNEQFF
J gene: TRBJ1-1; clone size: many; V gene: TRBV5-1; CDR3 protein: CASSLGQGIRTEAFF
J gene: TRBJ2-1; clone size: many; V gene: TRBV5-1; CDR3 protein: CASSTDLGSYNEQFF
J gene: TRBJ1-5; clone size: .; V gene: TRBV12-3/TRBV12-4; CDR3 protein: CASSPRVLQPQHF
J gene: TRBJ2-1; clone size: many; V gene: TRBV9; CDR3 protein: CASSVELGDEQFF
J gene: TRBJ1-2; clone size: many; V gene: TRBV4-2; CDR3 protein: CASSHLGGTYDGYTF
J gene: TRBJ1-1; clone size: few; V gene: TRBV7-3; CDR3 protein: CASSLGTGPNTEAFF
J gene: TRBJ2-1; clone size: many; V gene: TRBV24-1; CDR3 protein: CATSERTSGRNEQFF
J gene: TRBJ1-1; clone size: many; V gene: TRBV18; CDR3 protein: CASSTTLWGTEAFF
J gene: TRBJ1-2; clone size: .; V gene: TRBV27; CDR3 protein: CASSFYSQGPSGGYTF
J gene: TRBJ1-1; clone size: many; V gene: TRBV7-9; CDR3 protein: CASSPRSAANTEAFF
J gene: TRBJ1-1; clone size: many; V gene: TRBV6-6; CDR3 protein: CASGGGQGNKAEAFF
J gene: TRBJ1-5; clone size: many; V gene: TRBV20-1; CDR3 protein: CSASRDTGGPQHF
J gene: TRBJ2-5; clone size: many; V gene: TRBV29-1; CDR3 protein: CSVEGLAGGYQETQYF
J gene: TRBJ2-7; clone size: .; V gene: TRBV5-5; CDR3 protein: CASSLGPGGYEQYF